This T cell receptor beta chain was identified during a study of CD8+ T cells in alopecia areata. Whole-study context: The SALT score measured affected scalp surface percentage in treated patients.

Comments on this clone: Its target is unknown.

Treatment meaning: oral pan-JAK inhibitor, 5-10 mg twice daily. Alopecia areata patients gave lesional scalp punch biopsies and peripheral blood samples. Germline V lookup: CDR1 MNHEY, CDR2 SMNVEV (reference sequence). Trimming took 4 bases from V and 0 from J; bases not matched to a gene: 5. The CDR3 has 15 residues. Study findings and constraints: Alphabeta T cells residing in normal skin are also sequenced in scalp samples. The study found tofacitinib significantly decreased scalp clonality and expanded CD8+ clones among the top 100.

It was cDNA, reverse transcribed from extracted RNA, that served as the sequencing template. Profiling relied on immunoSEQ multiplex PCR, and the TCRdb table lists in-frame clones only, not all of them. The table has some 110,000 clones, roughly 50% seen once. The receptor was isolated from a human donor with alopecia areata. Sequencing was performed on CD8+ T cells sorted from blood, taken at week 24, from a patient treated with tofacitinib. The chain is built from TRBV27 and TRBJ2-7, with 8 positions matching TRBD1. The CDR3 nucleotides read TGTGCCAGCAGTTCGACCGGGACAGGCTCCTACGAGCAGTACTTC. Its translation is CASSSTGTGSYEQYF.